A single sample is the source of the 4 T cell receptor beta chains below, sequenced in a study of control samples from healthy donors and cancer patients. Sequencing used immunoSEQ multiplex PCR; TCRdb keeps in-frame clones, though not all of them. The data contain 100,000 to 150,000 clones, roughly 87% of them singletons. The sequenced sample consisted of blood. The receptors derive from a man between 18 and 35 years old in good health.

The chain combines TRBV30 with TRBJ2-7; no definite D call. V dropped 2 bases and J dropped 0 bases, with 11 bases sitting between them. The CDR3 is 14 residues long. Germline V gene data show CDR1 as GTSNPN and CDR2 as SVGIG (reference sequence). CDR3 amino acids: CAWSNLGSSYEQYF. The CDR3, as DNA: TGTGCCTGGAGTAATTTAGGCAGCTCCTACGAGCAGTACTTC.

V and J are TRBV6-5 and TRBJ1-1; TRBD1 might be the D (5 bases). Trimming removed 2 bases at V and 0 bases at J, with 7 bases between. The germline V gene has CDR1 MNHEY and CDR2 SVGAGI. This CDR3 contains 14 residues. CDR3 nucleotide sequence: TGTGCCAGCAGTTACGGGACCATGAACACTGAAGCTTTCTTT. Translating gives CASSYGTMNTEAFF.

The J gene is TRBJ1-5, the V gene TRBV7-9, with D unresolved. V shed 5 bases and J shed 4 bases, with 6 bases lying between them. Germline V gene data show CDR1 as SEHNR and CDR2 as FQNEAQ (reference sequence). The CDR3 has 12 amino acids. The CDR3 sequence: CASSAINQPQHF. The CDR3 DNA reads TGTGCCAGCAGCGCGATAAATCAGCCCCAGCATTTT.

This chain links TRBV24-1 with TRBJ1-3; D remains ambiguous. This CDR3 comprises 16 residues. Germline V gene data show CDR1 as KGHDR and CDR2 as SFDVKD. V was shortened by 3 bases and J by 0 bases, with 11 bases between the two germline ends. This CDR3 is CATSDLGPFSGNTIYF. In DNA form, the CDR3 reads TGTGCCACCAGTGATCTAGGGCCCTTCTCTGGAAACACCATATATTTT.